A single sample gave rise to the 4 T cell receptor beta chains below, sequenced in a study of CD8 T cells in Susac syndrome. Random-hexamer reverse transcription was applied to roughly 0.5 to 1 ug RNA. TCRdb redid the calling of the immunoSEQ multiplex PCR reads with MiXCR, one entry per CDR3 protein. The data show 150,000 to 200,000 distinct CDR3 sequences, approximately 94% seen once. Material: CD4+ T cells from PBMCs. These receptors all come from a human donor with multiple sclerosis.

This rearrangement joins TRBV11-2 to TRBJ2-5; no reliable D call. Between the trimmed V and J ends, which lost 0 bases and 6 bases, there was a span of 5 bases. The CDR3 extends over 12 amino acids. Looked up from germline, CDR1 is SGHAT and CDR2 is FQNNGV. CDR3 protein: CASSLDVQTQYF. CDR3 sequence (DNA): TGTGCCAGCAGCTTAGATGTTCAGACCCAGTACTTC.

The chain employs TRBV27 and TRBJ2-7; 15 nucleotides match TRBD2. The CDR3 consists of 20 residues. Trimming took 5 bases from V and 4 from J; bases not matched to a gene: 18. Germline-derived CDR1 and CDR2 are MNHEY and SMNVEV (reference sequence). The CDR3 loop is CASSPTPPGLAGGSGYEQYF. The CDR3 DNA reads TGTGCCAGCAGTCCGACGCCGCCGGGACTAGCGGGAGGTTCCGGGTACGAGCAGTACTTC.

The CDR3: CASGLTPGQGPFLAKNIQYF. The CDR3, as DNA: TGTGCTAGTGGTTTGACTCCCGGACAGGGCCCATTCTTAGCCAAAAACATTCAGTACTTC. J is TRBJ2-4 and V is TRBV12-5; TRBD1 matches at 8 bases. Germline trimming cut 2 bases from V and 0 bases from J; bases unmatched to any gene: 15. From germline, CDR1 is LGHNT and CDR2 FRNRAP. The CDR3 sequence is 20 residues long.

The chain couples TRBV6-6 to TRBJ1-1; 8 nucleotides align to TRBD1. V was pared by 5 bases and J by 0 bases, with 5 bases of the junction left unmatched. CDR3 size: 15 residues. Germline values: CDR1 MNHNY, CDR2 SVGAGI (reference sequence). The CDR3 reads CASSTRTGMNTEAFF. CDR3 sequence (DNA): TGTGCCAGCAGTACCCGGACAGGGATGAACACTGAAGCTTTCTTT.